A single sample is the source of the 5 T cell receptor beta chains below, sequenced in a study of blood T cell repertoires in COVID-19. Here immunoSEQ multiplex PCR was the method, and the copy in TCRdb shows in-frame clones only, minus some. Found here are about 73,000 clones, approximately 80% of them singletons; the top ten hold about 6%. Sequencing was carried out using peripheral blood. The receptors derive from a woman aged 60-70 years with acute or convalescent COVID-19.

V gene TRBV11-2 combines with J gene TRBJ1-2; possible D gene TRBD1, 5 bases. The CDR3 has 12 amino acids. V was cut by 6 bases and J by 8 bases, with 13 bases left in between. Germline CDR1 and CDR2: SGHAT and FQNNGV. The CDR3: CASSFTWGGYTF. As DNA, the CDR3 is TGTGCCAGCAGTTTCACGTGGGGCGGCTACACCTTC.

The chain joins TRBV19 to TRBJ2-1; the D gene is possibly TRBD1 (5 bases). Trimming removed 4 bases at V and 5 bases at J, with 9 bases between. The CDR3 totals 13 residues. The V gene's germline CDR1 is LNHDA and CDR2 SQIVND (reference sequence). CDR3 loop: CASSSDSNNEQFF. DNA of the CDR3: TGTGCCAGTAGTAGTGACAGTAACAATGAGCAGTTCTTC.

As for this clone: A junction end diverges from the germline sequence, so it may reflect a read error. The chain has TRBV3-1 (or the pseudogene TRBV3-2) and TRBJ1-2; TRBD1 aligns across 8 bases. This CDR3 has 11 residues. Germline CDR1 LGHDT, CDR2 YNNKEL (reference sequence). DNA of the CDR3: TGTGCCAGCAGCTTACAGGGGGACCTCGCCTTC. Translation gives CASSLQGDLAF.

J is TRBJ2-1 and V is TRBV18; the match to TRBD2 covers 8 bases. Germline V gives CDR1 KGHSH, CDR2 LQKENI. V was pared by 3 bases and J by 3 bases, with 4 bases of the junction left unmatched. There are 15 residues in the CDR3. The CDR3 sequence: CASSPGSGIYNEQFF. In nucleotides, the CDR3 is TGTGCCAGCTCACCTGGTAGCGGGATCTACAATGAGCAGTTCTTC.

J is TRBJ2-7 and V is TRBV6-6; 12 bases are a match to TRBD2. V shed 0 bases and J 2 bases; nucleotides not matched to a gene: 2. The CDR3 contains 16 residues. Per germline, CDR1 MNHNY and CDR2 SVGAGI (reference sequence). The CDR3, as DNA: TGTGCCAGCAGTTACTCGGCTAGCGGGGGGGCCTACGAGCAGTACTTC. This encodes CASSYSASGGAYEQYF.